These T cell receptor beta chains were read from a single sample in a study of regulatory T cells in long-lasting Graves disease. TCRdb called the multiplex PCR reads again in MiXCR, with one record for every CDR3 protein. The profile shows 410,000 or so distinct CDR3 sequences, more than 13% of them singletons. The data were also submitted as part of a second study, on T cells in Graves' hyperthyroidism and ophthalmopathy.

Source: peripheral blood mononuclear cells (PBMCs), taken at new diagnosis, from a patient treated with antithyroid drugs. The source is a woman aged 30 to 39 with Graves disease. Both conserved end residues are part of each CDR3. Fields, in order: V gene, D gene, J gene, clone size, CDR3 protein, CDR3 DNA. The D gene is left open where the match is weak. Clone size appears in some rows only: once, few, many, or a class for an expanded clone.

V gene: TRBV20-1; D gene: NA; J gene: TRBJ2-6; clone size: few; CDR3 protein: CSARELGGANVLTF; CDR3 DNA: TGCAGTGCTAGAGAGCTGGGTGGGGCCAACGTCCTGACTTTC
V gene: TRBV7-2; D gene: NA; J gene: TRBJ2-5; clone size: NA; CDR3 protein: CARHRGETQYF; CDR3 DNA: TGTGCCAGACACAGAGGGGAGACCCAGTACTTC
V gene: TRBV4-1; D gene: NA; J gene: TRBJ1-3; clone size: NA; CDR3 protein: CASSQGKAWGSGNTIYF; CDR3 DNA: TGCGCCAGCAGCCAAGGTAAAGCGTGGGGCTCTGGAAACACCATATATTTT
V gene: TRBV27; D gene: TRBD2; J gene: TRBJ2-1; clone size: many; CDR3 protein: CASSFTGTSGRNEQFF; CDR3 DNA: TGTGCCAGCAGTTTCACCGGGACTAGCGGGAGAAATGAGCAGTTCTTC
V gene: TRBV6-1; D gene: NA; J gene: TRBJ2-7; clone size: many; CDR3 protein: CASSDLAVISYEQYF; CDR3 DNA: TGTGCCAGCAGTGATCTGGCGGTTATCTCCTACGAGCAGTACTTC
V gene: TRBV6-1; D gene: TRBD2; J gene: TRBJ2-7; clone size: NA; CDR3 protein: CASRVAGGPSYEQYF; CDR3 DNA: TGTGCCAGCAGAGTAGCGGGAGGGCCCTCCTACGAGCAGTACTTC
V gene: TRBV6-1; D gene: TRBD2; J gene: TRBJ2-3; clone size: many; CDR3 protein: CASSVGREGTDTQYF; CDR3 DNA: TGTGCCAGCAGTGTGGGTCGGGAGGGCACAGATACGCAGTATTTT
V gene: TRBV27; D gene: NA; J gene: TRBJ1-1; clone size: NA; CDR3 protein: CASSPQGHDTEAFF; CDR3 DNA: TGTGCCAGCAGTCCTCAGGGCCACGACACTGAAGCTTTCTTT
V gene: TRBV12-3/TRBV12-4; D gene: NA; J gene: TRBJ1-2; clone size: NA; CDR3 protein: CASSLQGGDYGYTF; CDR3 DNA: TGTGCCAGCAGTCTCCAAGGGGGGGACTATGGCTACACCTTC
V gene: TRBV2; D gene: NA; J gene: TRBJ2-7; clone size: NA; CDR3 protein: CASLDSYEQYF; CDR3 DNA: TGTGCCAGCCTCGACAGTTACGAGCAGTACTTC
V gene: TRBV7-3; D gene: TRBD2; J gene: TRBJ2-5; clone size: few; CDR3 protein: CASSLLPSGRNTQYF; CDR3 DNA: TGTGCCAGCAGCTTACTTCCTAGCGGGAGAAATACCCAGTACTTC
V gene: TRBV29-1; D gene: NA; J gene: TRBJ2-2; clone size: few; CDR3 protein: CSALTGNGELFF; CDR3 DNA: TGCAGCGCCCTGACGGGGAACGGGGAGCTGTTTTTT
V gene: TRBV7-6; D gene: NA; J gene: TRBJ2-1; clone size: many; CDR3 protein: CASSPTMTTTSYGRINEQFF; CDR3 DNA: TGTGCCAGCAGCCCAACAATGACTACCACTAGCTACGGCCGAATCAATGAGCAGTTCTTC
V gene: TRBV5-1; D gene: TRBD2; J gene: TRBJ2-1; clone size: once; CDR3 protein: CASSLVAGHYNEQFF; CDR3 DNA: TGCGCCAGCAGCTTGGTAGCGGGACACTACAATGAGCAGTTCTTC
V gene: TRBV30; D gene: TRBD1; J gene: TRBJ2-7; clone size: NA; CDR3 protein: CAWSPGTGRYEQYF; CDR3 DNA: TGTGCCTGGAGCCCCGGGACAGGGAGGTACGAGCAGTACTTC
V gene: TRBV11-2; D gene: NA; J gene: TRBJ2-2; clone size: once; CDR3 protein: CASSQDGWGRETKELFF; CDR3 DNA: TGTGCCAGCAGCCAAGATGGGTGGGGGCGGGAGACGAAGGAGCTGTTTTTT
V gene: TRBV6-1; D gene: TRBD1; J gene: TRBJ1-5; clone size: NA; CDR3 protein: CASSEYRGESSNQPQHF; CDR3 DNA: TGTGCCAGCAGTGAATACAGGGGAGAGAGTAGCAATCAGCCCCAGCATTTT
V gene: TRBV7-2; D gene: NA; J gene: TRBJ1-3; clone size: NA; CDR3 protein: CASSLVVGTIYF; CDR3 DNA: TGTGCCAGCAGCTTAGTGGTGGGCACCATATATTTT
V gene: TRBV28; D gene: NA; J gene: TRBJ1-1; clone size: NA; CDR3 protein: CASRWGTLGTEASF; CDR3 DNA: TGTGCCAGCAGGTGGGGGACTTTGGGCACTGAAGCTTCCTTT
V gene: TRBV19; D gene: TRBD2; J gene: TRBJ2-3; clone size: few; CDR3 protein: CASTQLAGADTQYF; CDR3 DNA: TGTGCCAGTACCCAACTAGCGGGAGCAGATACGCAGTATTTT
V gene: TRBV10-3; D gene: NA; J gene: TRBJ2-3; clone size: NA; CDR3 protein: CAISGERGTDTQYF; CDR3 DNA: TGTGCCATCAGTGGGGAAAGGGGAACAGATACGCAGTATTTT
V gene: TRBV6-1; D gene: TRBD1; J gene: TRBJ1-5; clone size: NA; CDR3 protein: CASCRLQGSNQPQHF; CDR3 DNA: TGTGCCAGCTGCCGCCTACAGGGGAGCAATCAGCCCCAGCATTTT
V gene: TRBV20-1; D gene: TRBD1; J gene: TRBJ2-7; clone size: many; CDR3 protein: CSARDRVDSYEQYF; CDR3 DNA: TGCAGTGCTCGCGACAGGGTGGATTCCTACGAGCAGTACTTC
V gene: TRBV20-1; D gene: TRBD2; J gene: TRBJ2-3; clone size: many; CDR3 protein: CSARTSGRGTDTQYF; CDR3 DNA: TGCAGTGCCAGGACTAGCGGGAGAGGAACAGATACGCAGTATTTT
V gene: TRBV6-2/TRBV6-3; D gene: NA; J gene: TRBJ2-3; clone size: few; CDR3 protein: CASSYSSSLFSTDTQYF; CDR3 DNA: TGTGCCAGCAGTTACTCGTCTAGTCTTTTTAGCACAGATACGCAGTATTTT
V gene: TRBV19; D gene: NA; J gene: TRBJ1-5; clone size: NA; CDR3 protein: CASSIDRISWLDNQPQHF; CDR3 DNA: TGTGCCAGTAGTATAGATCGTATATCCTGGCTCGACAATCAGCCCCAGCATTTT
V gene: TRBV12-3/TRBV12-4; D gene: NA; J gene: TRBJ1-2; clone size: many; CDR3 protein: CASSSPTGDSPSYGYTF; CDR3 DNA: TGTGCCAGCAGCTCTCCGACAGGAGACTCCCCCAGCTATGGCTACACCTTC
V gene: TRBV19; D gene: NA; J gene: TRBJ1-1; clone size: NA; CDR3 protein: CASTLHFGVEAFF; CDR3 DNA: NA
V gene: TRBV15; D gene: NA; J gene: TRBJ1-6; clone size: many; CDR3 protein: CATSSQGKPLHF; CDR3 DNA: TGTGCCACCAGCAGCCAGGGAAAACCCCTCCACTTT
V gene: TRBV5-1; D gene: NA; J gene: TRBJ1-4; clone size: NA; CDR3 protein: CASSGDSNEKLFF; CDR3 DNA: TGCGCCAGCAGCGGGGACTCGAATGAAAAACTGTTTTTT
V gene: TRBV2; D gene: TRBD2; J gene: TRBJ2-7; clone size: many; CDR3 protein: CASSAPGLAGFEQYF; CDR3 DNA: TGTGCCAGCAGTGCCCCGGGACTAGCGGGGTTCGAGCAGTACTTC
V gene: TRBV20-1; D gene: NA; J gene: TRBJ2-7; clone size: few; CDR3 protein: CSASSRISYEQYF; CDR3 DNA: TGCAGTGCTAGTAGCAGGATATCCTACGAGCAGTACTTC
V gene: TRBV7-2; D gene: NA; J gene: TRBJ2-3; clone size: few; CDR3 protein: CASGQGLGAPYTDTQYF; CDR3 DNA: TGTGCCAGCGGCCAAGGTCTCGGGGCCCCCTACACAGATACGCAGTATTTT
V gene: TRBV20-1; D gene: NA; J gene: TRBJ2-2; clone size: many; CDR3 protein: CSVPLGGGELFF; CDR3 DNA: TGCAGTGTCCCACTAGGGGGCGGGGAGCTGTTTTTT
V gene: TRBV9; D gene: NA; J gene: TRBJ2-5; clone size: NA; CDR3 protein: CASSVGPLQETQYF; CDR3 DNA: TGTGCCAGCAGCGTGGGACCACTTCAAGAGACCCAGTACTTC
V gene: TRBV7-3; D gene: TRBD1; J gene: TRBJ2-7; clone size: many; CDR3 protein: CASSPFGGTGPYEQYF; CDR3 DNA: TGTGCCAGCAGTCCTTTTGGTGGGACAGGGCCCTACGAGCAGTACTTC
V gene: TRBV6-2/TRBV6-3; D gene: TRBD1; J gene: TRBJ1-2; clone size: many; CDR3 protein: CASRPLGTANSGYTF; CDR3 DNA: TGTGCCAGCAGGCCACTTGGGACAGCAAATTCGGGCTACACCTTC
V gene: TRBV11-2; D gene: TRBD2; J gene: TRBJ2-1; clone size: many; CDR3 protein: CASTPLGSGRNEQFF; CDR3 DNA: TGTGCCAGCACCCCCCTCGGTAGCGGGAGGAATGAGCAGTTCTTC
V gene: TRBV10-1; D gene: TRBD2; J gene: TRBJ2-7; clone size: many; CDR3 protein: CASSDGSGREFYEQYF; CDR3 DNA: TGCGCCAGCAGTGATGGTAGCGGGAGGGAATTCTACGAGCAGTACTTC
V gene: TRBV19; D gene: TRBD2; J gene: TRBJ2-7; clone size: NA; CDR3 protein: CASSQGLAGTGFNEQYF; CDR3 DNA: TGTGCCAGTAGTCAGGGACTAGCGGGTACGGGATTTAACGAGCAGTACTTC